Listed below are T cell receptor beta chains from one sample, sequenced in a study of breast tumors, draining lymph nodes, adjacent tissues. From the multiplex PCR reads, TCRdb called clonotypes with MiXCR, one entry per CDR3 protein. The repertoire includes 100,000 to 150,000 distinct CDR3 sequences, just under 20% of them detected once, and roughly 3.5% sits in the top ten. What was sequenced was axillary lymph node tissue. The receptor set was obtained from a female donor with breast cancer. Some clones in this sample may be carry-over from other donors' samples. The CDR3 runs from the conserved cysteine through the conserved F or W. D genes are given only for firm matches. Where a row states a size, it is once, few, many or the class of an expanded clone; other rows omit it.

V,D,size,J,CDR3,DNA
TRBV7-9,NA,many,TRBJ2-7,CASSLESYEQYF,TGTGCCAGCAGCTTAGAATCCTACGAGCAGTACTTC
TRBV7-3,NA,many,TRBJ2-2,CASSLPPNPGELFF,TGTGCCAGCAGCTTACCCCCTAACCCCGGGGAGCTGTTTTTT
TRBV5-1,TRBD2,NA,TRBJ2-1,CASSSGGWRGGGYNEQLF,TGCGCCAGCAGCTCCGGCGGGTGGCGGGGGGGGGGCTACAATGAGCAGCTCTTC
TRBV20-1,NA,many,TRBJ2-7,CSARKQTGRNEQYF,TGCAGTGCTAGAAAACAAACGGGTCGAAACGAGCAGTACTTC
TRBV12-3/TRBV12-4,NA,many,TRBJ1-2,CASSLGRGEDGYTF,TGTGCCAGCAGTTTAGGTCGGGGTGAGGATGGCTACACCTTC
TRBV15,NA,many,TRBJ2-1,CATSIWLVDEQFF,TGTGCCACCAGCATCTGGCTGGTAGATGAGCAGTTCTTC
TRBV9,TRBD2,once,TRBJ2-3,CASSVGTSGGADTQYF,TGTGCCAGCAGCGTAGGGACTAGCGGGGGGGCAGATACGCAGTATTTT
TRBV28,NA,few,TRBJ1-3,CASRERFGGNTIYF,TGTGCCAGCAGAGAAAGATTTGGTGGAAACACCATATATTTT
TRBV5-6,NA,many,TRBJ2-7,CASSLGRAYEQYF,TGTGCCAGCAGCTTGGGAAGGGCCTACGAGCAGTACTTC
TRBV20-1,TRBD2,many,TRBJ2-1,CSARKSGGEFF,TGCAGTGCTAGAAAAAGCGGGGGGGAGTTCTTC
TRBV27,NA,many,TRBJ2-5,CATRLGNGETQYF,TGTGCCACCCGCCTGGGGAACGGGGAGACCCAGTACTTC
TRBV6-6,TRBD2,many,TRBJ2-5,CASRARGLAGGPRTETQYF,TGTGCCAGCAGAGCGAGGGGACTAGCGGGAGGGCCGAGAACGGAGACCCAGTACTTC
TRBV19,NA,many,TRBJ1-2,CASSIRQPYGYTF,TGTGCCAGTAGTATACGACAGCCCTATGGCTACACCTTC
TRBV20-1,NA,many,TRBJ2-7,CSARGLGDSYEQYF,TGCAGTGCTAGAGGGTTGGGGGACTCCTACGAGCAGTACTTC
TRBV6-5,TRBD1,many,TRBJ2-5,CASSRQGLVETQYF,TGTGCCAGCAGCAGACAGGGGTTGGTTGAGACCCAGTACTTC
TRBV2,NA,many,TRBJ1-3,CASSPDQGVRGYSGNTIYF,TGTGCCAGCAGTCCCGATCAGGGAGTTCGGGGTTACTCTGGAAACACCATATATTTT
TRBV30,TRBD2,NA,TRBJ2-1,CAWTGLATYNEQFF,TGTGCCTGGACAGGACTAGCGACTTACAATGAGCAGTTCTTC
TRBV9,NA,many,TRBJ2-3,CASSVAGGLVDTQYF,TGTGCCAGCAGCGTAGCAGGGGGACTTGTGGATACGCAGTATTTT
TRBV7-3,NA,NA,TRBJ2-2,CASSLLNTGELFF,TGTGCCAGCAGCTTACTGAACACCGGGGAGCTGTTTTTT
TRBV7-2,TRBD1,many,TRBJ1-2,CASSFSSGQGYTF,TGTGCCAGCAGCTTTTCCTCGGGACAGGGCTACACCTTC
TRBV12-3/TRBV12-4,NA,many,TRBJ2-7,CASSSDGFSYEQYF,TGTGCCAGCAGTTCTGACGGTTTCTCCTACGAGCAGTACTTC
TRBV3-1,NA,NA,TRBJ1-3,CASSLRQDVRGNTIYF,TGTGCCAGCAGCCTACGTCAGGACGTACGGGGAAACACCATATATTTT
TRBV6-1,NA,many,TRBJ1-6,CASRKAQGRLSSPLHF,TGTGCCAGCAGAAAGGCACAGGGCCGATTGAGTTCACCCCTCCACTTT
TRBV13,TRBD2,many,TRBJ2-1,CASSPGGDEQFF,TGTGCCAGCAGCCCGGGGGGGGATGAGCAGTTCTTC
TRBV6-1,TRBD1,many,TRBJ1-5,CASAGTGQQPQHF,TGTGCCAGCGCCGGGACAGGGCAACAGCCCCAGCATTTT
TRBV6-1,NA,NA,TRBJ2-4,CASSVGTVLAKNIQYF,TGTGCCAGCAGTGTTGGGACGGTTCTAGCCAAAAACATTCAGTACTTC
TRBV6-7,NA,NA,TRBJ2-6,CASSPGFWGRISGANVPTF,TGTGCCAGCAGCCCGGGTTTTTGGGGGAGGATCTCTGGGGCCAACGTCCCGACTTTC
TRBV4-1,TRBD2,many,TRBJ2-4,CASSQDSASGGAMDF,TGCGCCAGCAGCCAAGATTCCGCTAGCGGGGGGGCTATGGACTTC
TRBV16,TRBD1,once,TRBJ2-3,CASSPTGQGTATVTQYF,TGTGCCAGCAGCCCGACGGGACAGGGGACAGCCACAGTTACGCAGTATTTT
TRBV11-2,TRBD1,few,TRBJ2-3,CASSLVYGTVSTDTQYF,TGTGCCAGCAGCTTAGTTTACGGGACAGTTAGCACAGATACGCAGTATTTT
TRBV6-1,NA,NA,TRBJ1-2,CASSERLTGTNYGYTF,TGTGCCAGCAGTGAGAGACTGACAGGAACTAACTATGGCTACACCTTC
TRBV6-1,NA,many,TRBJ1-2,CASSDAGRRGYTF,TGTGCCAGCAGTGATGCCGGGCGGCGGGGCTACACCTTC
TRBV10-3,NA,many,TRBJ2-3,CAIGGGRALADTQYF,TGTGCCATCGGAGGGGGGAGGGCCTTGGCAGATACGCAGTATTTT
TRBV11-2,TRBD2,many,TRBJ2-7,CASSLGTSAYEQYF,TGTGCCAGCAGCTTAGGGACTAGCGCCTACGAGCAGTACTTC
TRBV20-1,NA,many,TRBJ2-7,CSARGKGVYEQYF,TGCAGTGCTAGGGGCAAGGGAGTCTACGAGCAGTACTTC
TRBV10-1,NA,NA,TRBJ2-7,CASSESLASSYEQYF,TGCGCCAGCAGTGAGTCTCTTGCTAGCTCCTACGAGCAGTACTTC
TRBV5-1,NA,many,TRBJ2-5,CASSRGGRVLQETQYF,TGCGCCAGCAGCAGGGGAGGTAGGGTCCTACAAGAGACCCAGTACTTC
TRBV12-3/TRBV12-4,NA,many,TRBJ2-5,CASSLVFQGHGQETQYF,TGTGCCAGCAGTTTAGTCTTTCAGGGGCACGGCCAAGAGACCCAGTACTTC
TRBV7-6,NA,many,TRBJ2-7,CASSLAGPIYEQYF,TGTGCCAGCAGCTTAGCGGGACCGATTTACGAGCAGTACTTC
TRBV5-4,NA,many,TRBJ1-4,CASSLAGRTNEKLFF,TGTGCCAGCAGCTTGGCTGGCCGGACTAATGAAAAACTGTTTTTT
TRBV7-7,TRBD1,many,TRBJ2-3,CASSPGQSTDTQYF,TGTGCTAGCAGCCCGGGACAGAGCACAGATACGCAGTATTTT
TRBV5-8,NA,many,TRBJ2-7,CASSLVGAAEQYF,TGTGCCAGCAGCTTGGTAGGTGCGGCAGAGCAGTACTTC
TRBV7-6,NA,many,TRBJ2-2,CASSLALADTGELFF,TGTGCCAGCAGCTTAGCGTTAGCGGACACCGGGGAGCTGTTTTTT
TRBV18,TRBD1,NA,TRBJ1-5,CASSPVATGIQPQHF,TGTGCCAGCTCACCAGTCGCGACAGGGATACAGCCCCAGCATTTT
TRBV5-1,TRBD1,many,TRBJ2-7,CASSLGGTGYEQYF,TGCGCCAGCAGCTTGGGGGGGACAGGGTACGAGCAGTACTTC
TRBV18,NA,many,TRBJ2-5,CASSPTQQETQYF,TGTGCCAGCTCACCGACACAACAAGAGACCCAGTACTTC
TRBV5-1,TRBD1,NA,TRBJ1-3,CASGHSGTGGQSSGNTIYF,TGCGCCAGCGGCCACTCAGGGACAGGGGGCCAAAGCTCTGGAAACACCATATATTTT
TRBV12-3/TRBV12-4,NA,many,TRBJ2-5,CASSELYGETQYF,TGTGCCAGCAGTGAACTATACGGAGAGACCCAGTACTTC
TRBV19,NA,NA,TRBJ2-4,CASSIQGPLAKNIQYF,TGTGCCAGTAGTATACAGGGACCTTTAGCCAAAAACATTCAGTACTTC
TRBV7-2,TRBD1,many,TRBJ2-3,CATTRQGIVDTQYF,TGTGCCACCACCCGACAGGGTATAGTTGATACGCAGTATTTT
TRBV2,NA,many,TRBJ1-6,CASSEARTSPLHF,TGTGCCAGCAGTGAAGCCCGGACATCACCCCTCCACTTT
TRBV5-1,NA,many,TRBJ2-5,CASSLYELETQYF,TGCGCCAGCAGCTTGTACGAGTTGGAGACCCAGTACTTC
TRBV27,TRBD2,many,TRBJ2-1,CASGTSGGADEQFF,TGTGCCAGCGGAACTAGCGGGGGGGCCGATGAGCAGTTCTTC
TRBV12-3/TRBV12-4,TRBD1,few,TRBJ1-1,CASSLGTGNTEAFF,TGTGCCAGCAGTTTAGGGACAGGGAACACTGAAGCTTTCTTT
TRBV28,TRBD2,NA,TRBJ2-1,CASRRRTSGSYNEQFF,TGTGCCAGCAGACGAAGGACTAGCGGGAGCTACAATGAGCAGTTCTTC
TRBV10-3,TRBD1,many,TRBJ1-6,CAISESTGDSPLHF,TGTGCCATCAGTGAGTCGACAGGGGATTCACCCCTCCACTTT
TRBV6-5,NA,few,TRBJ2-2,CASRTTLGGELFF,TGTGCCAGCAGGACCACCTTGGGCGGGGAGCTGTTTTTT
TRBV5-1,NA,many,TRBJ2-3,CASRYGVDTDTQYF,TGCGCCAGCAGGTACGGGGTGGACACAGATACGCAGTATTTT
TRBV5-1,NA,many,TRBJ1-6,CASSLGPGKDNSPLHF,TGCGCCAGCAGCTTGGGGCCAGGGAAGGATAATTCACCCCTCCACTTT